This T cell receptor beta chain is drawn from a study of CD8 T cells in Susac syndrome. The CDR3 runs to 12 residues. Trimming removed 0 bases from V and 10 bases from J, with 8 bases in between. Germline assignment: CDR1 SEHNR and CDR2 FQNEAQ (reference sequence). After extraction with the RNeasy kit, about 0.45 to 1 ug of the RNA was reverse transcribed using random hexamers. TCR beta CDR3 was amplified by immunoSEQ covering 54 Vbeta and 13 Jbeta. TCRdb passed the immunoSEQ multiplex PCR reads through MiXCR, listing each CDR3 protein once. The table records around 300,000 distinct CDR3 sequences, roughly 94% of them present only once.

The sequenced material came from CD4+ T cells from PBMCs. This TCR came from a human donor with multiple sclerosis. V is TRBV7-9 and J is TRBJ2-3; D possibly matches TRBD1 or TRBD2 (5 bases each). The chain's CDR3 is CASSLARGSQYF. CDR3 bases: TGTGCCAGCAGCTTAGCGAGGGGTTCGCAGTATTTT.